This T cell receptor (beta chain) was observed in a study of CD8+CD57+ T cells in acquired aplastic anemia. Study-level information: Sorted CD4+ and CD8+ cells gave an average of roughly 3.2 ug of DNA.

Genomic DNA templated the TCR beta VDJ and CDR3 profiling. TCRdb re-analysed the reads in MiXCR, keeping a single row per CDR3 protein. The data contain 200,000 to 250,000 distinct CDR3 sequences, around 60% of them singletons. The germline CDR1 and CDR2 sequences are SGHRS and YFSETQ. CDR3 length: 18 residues. Trimming pared 3 bases from V and 0 bases from J, leaving 20 bases between. A remark on this clonotype: Its antigen is not identified.

Whole-study results and caveats: Levels of CD8+ Simpson's diversity were not significantly distinct in patients versus controls. It was found that 25 to 35 CD8+ CDR3 sequences were shared between patients and controls.

The rearrangement uses TRBV5-1 and TRBJ2-3; D tentatively fits TRBD1 or TRBD2 (7 bases each). The receptor comes from a human donor in good health. The sequenced sample consisted of sorted CD4+, CD8+, or CD8+CD57+ T cells (not recorded which) from PBMCs. The chain's CDR3 is CASSSVFTGEGSTDTQYF. The CDR3 region has the DNA TGCGCCAGCAGCTCTGTTTTTACAGGGGAGGGAAGCACAGATACGCAGTATTTT.